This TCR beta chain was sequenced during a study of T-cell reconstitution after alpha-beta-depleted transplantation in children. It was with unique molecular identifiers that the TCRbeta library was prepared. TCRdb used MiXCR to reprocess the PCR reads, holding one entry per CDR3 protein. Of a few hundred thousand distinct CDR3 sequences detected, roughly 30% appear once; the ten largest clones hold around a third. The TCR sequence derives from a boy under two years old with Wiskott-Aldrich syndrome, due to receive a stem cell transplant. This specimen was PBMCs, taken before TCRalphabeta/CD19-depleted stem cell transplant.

The CDR3 DNA reads as TGCAGTGCTAGAGACCGACAGGGAAACTACAATTCACCCCTCCACTTT. Protein sequence: CSARDRQGNYNSPLHF. The chain joins TRBV20-1 to TRBJ1-6; TRBD1 matches at 7 bases. The CDR3 sequence is 16 residues long. Unmatched junction bases numbered 9, after V lost 0 bases and J lost 7 bases. The V gene's germline CDR1 is DFQATT and CDR2 SNEGSKA (reference sequence).